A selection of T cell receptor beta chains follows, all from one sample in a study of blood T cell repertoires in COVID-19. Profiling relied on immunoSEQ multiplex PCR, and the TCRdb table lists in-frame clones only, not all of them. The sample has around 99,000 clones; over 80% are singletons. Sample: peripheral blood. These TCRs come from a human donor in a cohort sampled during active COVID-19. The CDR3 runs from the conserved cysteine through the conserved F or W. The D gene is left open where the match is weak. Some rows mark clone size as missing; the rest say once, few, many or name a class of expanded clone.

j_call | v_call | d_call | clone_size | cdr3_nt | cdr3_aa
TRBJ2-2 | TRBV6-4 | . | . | TGTGCCAGCAGTATTAGCGGGAACACCGGGGAGCTGTTTTTT | CASSISGNTGELFF
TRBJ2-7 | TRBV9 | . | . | TGTGCCAGCAGCGTAGAAGGGGGGGCGTACGAGCAGTACTTC | CASSVEGGAYEQYF
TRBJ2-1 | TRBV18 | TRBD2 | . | TGTGCCAGCTCACCGAGGACTAGCGGGGGGAGGAATGAGCAGTTCTTC | CASSPRTSGGRNEQFF
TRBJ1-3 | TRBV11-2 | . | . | TGTGCCAGCGGGAGAGGAAACACCATATATTTT | CASGRGNTIYF
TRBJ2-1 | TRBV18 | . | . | TGTGCCAGCTCACCACCGATGGGGGCAGCCCGAAGTGTGCACAATGAGCAGTTCTTC | CASSPPMGAARSVHNEQFF
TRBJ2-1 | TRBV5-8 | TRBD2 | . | TGTGCCAGCAGCTTGGGATCCCACAGCGGGAACCCCACTGAGCAGTTCTTC | CASSLGSHSGNPTEQFF
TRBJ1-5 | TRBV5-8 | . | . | TGTGCCAGCAGCTTTACGGGTACGCGACTGCCCCAGCATTTT | CASSFTGTRLPQHF
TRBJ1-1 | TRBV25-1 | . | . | TGTGCCAGCAGACTACAGGGTCCGGTCACTGAAGCTTTCTTT | CASRLQGPVTEAFF
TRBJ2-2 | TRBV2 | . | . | TGTGCCAGCTCCCCCAGACAGTCGAACACCGGGGAGCTGTTTTTT | CASSPRQSNTGELFF
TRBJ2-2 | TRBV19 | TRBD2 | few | TGTGCCAGTAGTCAGGGATATGGTAACCTGGGACTAGCGGACACCGGGGAGCTGTTTTTT | CASSQGYGNLGLADTGELFF
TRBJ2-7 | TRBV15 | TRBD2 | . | TGTGCCACCAGCAGAGGAAAGGGGACTAGCAACGAGCAGTACTTC | CATSRGKGTSNEQYF
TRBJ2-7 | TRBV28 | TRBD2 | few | TGTGCCAGCAAACAAAGAGGACTAGCAGCGTACGAGCAGTACTTC | CASKQRGLAAYEQYF
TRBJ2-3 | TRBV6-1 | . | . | TGTGCCAGCAGTGAAACCCAAGTCCCGCCGGGGGATACGCAGTATTTT | CASSETQVPPGDTQYF
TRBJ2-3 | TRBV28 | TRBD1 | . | TGTGCCAGCAGTACAGGGGGCTTGGGCACAGATACGCAGTATTTT | CASSTGGLGTDTQYF
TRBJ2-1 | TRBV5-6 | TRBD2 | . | TGTGCCAGCAGCTTTAAGACTAGCGGGGGGGTTTACAATGAGCAGTTCTTC | CASSFKTSGGVYNEQFF
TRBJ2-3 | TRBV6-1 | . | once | TGTGCCAGCAGTGAAGCGACAGGGACTTTAGATACGCAGTATTTT | CASSEATGTLDTQYF
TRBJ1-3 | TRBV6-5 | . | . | TGTGCCAGCAGGGGGTCGGGGAGTCAGGGAAACACCATATATTTT | CASRGSGSQGNTIYF
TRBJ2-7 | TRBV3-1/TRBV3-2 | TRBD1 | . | TGTGCCAGCAGCCAAGAACCTAGACAGGGTTTTGGCGAGCAGTACTTC | CASSQEPRQGFGEQYF
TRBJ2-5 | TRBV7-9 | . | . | TGTGCCAGCACCCCGGGGGGCGGAGAGACCCAGTACTTC | CASTPGGGETQYF
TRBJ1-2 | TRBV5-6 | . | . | TGTGCCAGCAGCTTGGTTAGTGCAGAGGCGGGCTACACCTTC | CASSLVSAEAGYTF
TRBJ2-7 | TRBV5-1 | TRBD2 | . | TGCGCCAGCAGCTTGACTAGCGGAGGGGGACTCGAGCAGTACTTC | CASSLTSGGGLEQYF
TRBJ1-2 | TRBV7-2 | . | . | TGTGCCAGCAGCTTAGATCAGAACTATGGCTACACCTTC | CASSLDQNYGYTF
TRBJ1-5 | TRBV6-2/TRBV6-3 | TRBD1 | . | TGTGCCAGCAGTTACCCTCGACAGGGGGAATGGCCCCAGCATTTT | CASSYPRQGEWPQHF
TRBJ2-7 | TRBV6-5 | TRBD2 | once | TGTGCCAGCAGCTACAGACCGGGGGGCGAGCAGTACTTC | CASSYRPGGEQYF
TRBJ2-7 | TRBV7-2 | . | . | TGTGCCAGCACAAGGAGGAGGGGTGGGGGCGAGCAGTACTTC | CASTRRRGGGEQYF